These 22 T cell receptor beta chains were all obtained from the same sample, sequenced in a study of T cell responses to AZD1222 COVID-19 vaccine. Generated by immunoSEQ multiplex PCR, the TCRdb table keeps only in-frame clones and is missing some. Of fewer than 110,000 clones in the sample, about 90% are singletons; the top ten hold around 4.5%. The source material was peripheral blood, sampled on day 0 of AZD1222 vaccination. The receptors come from an adult in good health.

This sequence joins TRBV9 and TRBJ1-1; TRBD1 aligns across 8 bases. The CDR3 is 14 amino acids. Germline loops: CDR1 SGDLS, CDR2 YYNGEE. Germline trimming cut 2 bases from V and 4 bases from J; bases unmatched to any gene: 4. CDR3 amino acids: CASSVSGTGTEAFF. The CDR3 bases are TGTGCCAGCAGCGTGTCCGGGACAGGCACTGAAGCTTTCTTT.

The rearrangement links TRBV6-5 to TRBJ1-2, with 9 bases identical to TRBD1. CDR1 and CDR2 (germline): MNHEY, SVGAGI. This CDR3 has 16 amino acids. The V and J ends lost 2 bases and 11 bases, in that order; junction bases with no gene match: 15. The CDR3 DNA reads as TGTGCCAGCAGTTACGCAACCCGGACAGGGGAGTCCCCGTACACCTTC. This sequence encodes CASSYATRTGESPYTF.

The rearrangement links TRBV14 to TRBJ2-1, with a possible D match to TRBD1 (5 bases). Per germline, CDR1 SGHDN and CDR2 FVKESK. The CDR3 sequence is 15 residues long. V lost 6 bases and J 3 bases, leaving 15 bases between the germline ends. CDR3 sequence reads: CASSFRVAFYNEQFF. CDR3 DNA: TGTGCCAGCAGTTTCAGGGTGGCCTTCTACAATGAGCAGTTCTTC.

This chain connects TRBV6-4 to TRBJ2-1; 8 nucleotides agree with TRBD2. Per the germline V gene, CDR1 is MRHNA and CDR2 is SNTAGT. This CDR3 contains 15 residues. V lost 4 bases and J lost 8; bases outside the gene matches: 10. DNA of the CDR3: TGTGCCAGCAGTGTCCTAGCGGGCACCCCCGATGAGCAGTTCTTC. Protein: CASSVLAGTPDEQFF.

This clone is a singleton in its sample. The V and J genes are TRBV7-2 and TRBJ1-2; 10 positions agree with TRBD1. There are 14 residues in the CDR3. Germline values: CDR1 SGHTA, CDR2 FQGNSA. The V gene end was trimmed by 1 base and the J gene end by 10 bases; junction bases not matched to a gene: 6. In DNA form, the CDR3 reads TGTGCCAGCAGCTTAGTCTCCGGGACAGGGGACTACACCTTC. Protein product: CASSLVSGTGDYTF.

The chain links TRBV3-1 (or the pseudogene TRBV3-2) to TRBJ1-4; D gene unclear. Germline V gene sequence: CDR1 LGHDT, CDR2 YNNKEL (reference sequence). The CDR3 has 14 amino acids. V dropped 4 bases and J dropped 7 bases, with 13 bases sitting between them. For the CDR3, the DNA is TGTGCCAGCAGCCCGAGCGGGCCCGCTGAAAAACTGTTTTTT. This translates into CASSPSGPAEKLFF.

The CDR3 DNA reads as TGCGCCAGCAGCTTGGATGGCAACGGGGAGCTGTTTTTT. The encoded protein is CASSLDGNGELFF. J is TRBJ2-2 and V is TRBV5-1, with unresolved D. CDR3 length equals 13 residues. CDR1 SGHRS and CDR2 YFSETQ come from the germline V gene. Trimming pared 0 bases from V and 7 bases from J, leaving 7 bases between.

The CDR3 DNA reads TGTGCCAGCACCTGGGGGGGCGCCGGAAACACCATATATTTT. Amino acid sequence: CASTWGGAGNTIYF. The rearrangement uses TRBV6-6 and TRBJ1-3; weak D call: TRBD1 (6 bases). Trimming pared 7 bases from V and 4 bases from J, leaving 14 bases between. CDR1 is MNHNY and CDR2 is SVGAGI in the germline V gene (reference sequence). This CDR3 has 14 residues.

The rearrangement joins TRBV24-1 to TRBJ2-1, with 10 bases lining up with TRBD2. CDR1 is KGHDR and CDR2 is SFDVKD in the germline V gene. J was trimmed by 5 bases and V by 7 bases; bases with no gene match: 7. CDR3 length equals 15 residues. The CDR3 DNA reads as TGTGCCACCAGGTCCAGCGGGAGGGCCAACAATGAGCAGTTCTTC. Amino acids: CATRSSGRANNEQFF.

This chain uses TRBV3-1 (or the pseudogene TRBV3-2) with TRBJ1-2, with D perhaps matching TRBD1 (5 bases). The V gene lost 4 bases and the J gene lost 1 base, with 19 bases spanning the gap. This CDR3 is built from 17 residues. Per germline, CDR1 LGHDT and CDR2 YNNKEL (reference sequence). As DNA, the CDR3 is TGTGCCAGCAGCCCCGGAGGGGCCCCCGAAGATAACTATGGCTACACCTTC. This codes for CASSPGGAPEDNYGYTF.

J is TRBJ1-2 and V is TRBV28; tentative D call: TRBD1 (6 bases). The germline V gene encodes CDR1 MDHEN and CDR2 SYDVKM. The V end lost 3 bases, the J end lost 4 bases, and 18 bases lay between the germline ends. CDR3 length equals 16 residues. The CDR3, as DNA: TGTGCCAGCAGTTTGCACCAACAGGGAGTAGTCTATGGCTACACCTTC. This translates into CASSLHQQGVVYGYTF.

V gene TRBV9 combines with J gene TRBJ2-7; TRBD1 might be the D (5 bases). The germline gives CDR1 SGDLS, CDR2 YYNGEE. The CDR3 runs 13 residues. V dropped 0 bases and J dropped 3 bases, with 7 bases sitting between them. Written as DNA, the CDR3 is TGTGCCAGCAGCGTAGGACAGAACTACGAGCAGTACTTC. Amino acid sequence: CASSVGQNYEQYF. The complete variable domain, with remaining parts taken from reference TRBV9 and TRBJ2-7, reads DSGVTQTPKHLITATGQRVTLRCSPRSGDLSVYWYQQSLDQGLQFLIQYYNGEERAKGNILERFSAQQFPDLHSELNLSSLELGDSALYFCASSVGQNYEQYFGPGTRLTVT.

The genes are TRBV4-1 and TRBJ2-4; D gene uncertain. V was clipped by 0 bases and J by 4 bases, with 10 bases between them. Germline V gene lookup returns CDR1 MGHRA and CDR2 YSYEKL. The CDR3 sequence is 15 residues long. The CDR3 region is CASSQEAYGKNIQYF. Here the CDR3 DNA reads TGCGCCAGCAGCCAAGAAGCGTACGGAAAAAACATTCAGTACTTC.

The gene calls are TRBV11-3 and TRBJ2-5, with unresolved D. Deletions cut 0 bases from V and 4 bases from J, with 12 bases between. This CDR3 has 15 residues. CDR1 SGHNT and CDR2 YENEEA come from the germline V gene. The CDR3 sequence is CASSLDGVLGETQYF. The CDR3 region has the DNA TGTGCCAGCAGCTTAGATGGGGTCTTGGGAGAGACCCAGTACTTC. Full variable domain (outside the CDR3, taken from reference TRBV11-3 and TRBJ2-5): EAGVVQSPRYKIIEKKQPVAFWCNPISGHNTLYWYLQNLGQGPELLIRYENEEAVDDSQLPKDRFSAERLKGVDSTLKIQPAELGDSAVYLCASSLDGVLGETQYFGPGTRLLVL.

A few counts support this clone. The rearrangement uses TRBV28 and TRBJ2-1; TRBD2 agrees at 10 bases. Germline V gene lookup returns CDR1 MDHEN and CDR2 SYDVKM. With V trimmed by 5 bases and J by 15 bases, 4 bases remained unmatched. The CDR3 runs 11 residues. CDR3 in amino acids: CASSLAGVLFF. CDR3 sequence (DNA): TGTGCCAGCAGTCTAGCGGGAGTTCTGTTCTTC.

The V and J genes are TRBV5-6 and TRBJ1-1; tentative D call: TRBD1 (6 bases). In germline, CDR1 is SGHDT, CDR2 YYEEEE. The CDR3 totals 17 residues. Trimming pared 1 base from V and 0 bases from J, leaving 16 bases between. The CDR3 DNA reads as TGTGCCAGCAGCTTGTTACAGGGCAATCTCATGAACACTGAAGCTTTCTTT. Translating it yields CASSLLQGNLMNTEAFF.

In nucleotides, the CDR3 is TGCGCCAGTCGACTCCAGGGAACCTACGAGCAGTACTTC. This encodes CASRLQGTYEQYF. The V call is TRBV5-1, the J call TRBJ2-7, with D maybe TRBD1 (5 bases). Per the germline V gene, CDR1 is SGHRS and CDR2 is YFSETQ. V lost 8 bases and J 2 bases, leaving 14 bases between the germline ends. The length of the CDR3 is 13 residues.

This chain joins TRBV7-2 and TRBJ2-7; no definite D call. This CDR3 is 13 amino acids long. Between the trimmed V and J ends, which lost 1 base and 5 bases, there was a span of 9 bases. Germline values: CDR1 SGHTA, CDR2 FQGNSA. In DNA, the CDR3 is TGTGCCAGCAGCTTAGTGATGGGAAACGAGCAGTACTTC. Amino acid sequence: CASSLVMGNEQYF. The whole variable domain, filled in from reference TRBV7-2 and TRBJ2-7, reads GAGVSQSPSNKVTEKGKDVELRCDPISGHTALYWYRQSLGQGLEFLIYFQGNSAPDKSGLPSDRFSAERTGGSVSTLTIQRTQQEDSAVYLCASSLVMGNEQYFGPGTRLTVT.

The chain links TRBV9 to TRBJ1-1; TRBD1 is a possible D gene (5 bases). The CDR3 totals 15 residues. V shed 1 base and J shed 1 base, with 11 bases lying between them. Germline V gene sequence: CDR1 SGDLS, CDR2 YYNGEE. CDR3 sequence (DNA): TGTGCCAGCAGCGTAAATGTACAGGAGAACACTGAAGCTTTCTTT. Translating gives CASSVNVQENTEAFF.

The chain is built from TRBV7-9 and TRBJ1-1; D is uncertain. Germline-derived CDR1 and CDR2 are SEHNR and FQNEAQ (reference sequence). The V and J ends lost 3 bases and 3 bases respectively, with 11 bases between them. The CDR3 spans 14 residues. The CDR3 spells CASSFSGLHTEAFF. As DNA, the CDR3 is TGTGCCAGCAGCTTTAGCGGCCTACACACTGAAGCTTTCTTT.

The chain employs TRBV29-1 and TRBJ2-7; 7 bases fit TRBD1. The ends lost 3 bases at V and 1 base at J; junction bases unmatched: 6. The CDR3 totals 14 residues. The germline gives CDR1 SQVTM, CDR2 ANQGSEA. The CDR3 coding sequence is TGCAGCGTTGAGCCCGGGACAGAGTCCTACGAGCAGTACTTC. Its translation: CSVEPGTESYEQYF.

V gene TRBV6-6 combines with J gene TRBJ2-7; no clear D. V was cut by 0 bases and J by 3 bases, with 12 bases left in between. This CDR3 comprises 15 residues. Looked up from germline, CDR1 is MNHNY and CDR2 is SVGAGI (reference sequence). Here the CDR3 reads CASSYSSSGVYEQYF. The CDR3 nucleotides read TGTGCCAGCAGTTACTCGAGTTCAGGAGTCTACGAGCAGTACTTC.